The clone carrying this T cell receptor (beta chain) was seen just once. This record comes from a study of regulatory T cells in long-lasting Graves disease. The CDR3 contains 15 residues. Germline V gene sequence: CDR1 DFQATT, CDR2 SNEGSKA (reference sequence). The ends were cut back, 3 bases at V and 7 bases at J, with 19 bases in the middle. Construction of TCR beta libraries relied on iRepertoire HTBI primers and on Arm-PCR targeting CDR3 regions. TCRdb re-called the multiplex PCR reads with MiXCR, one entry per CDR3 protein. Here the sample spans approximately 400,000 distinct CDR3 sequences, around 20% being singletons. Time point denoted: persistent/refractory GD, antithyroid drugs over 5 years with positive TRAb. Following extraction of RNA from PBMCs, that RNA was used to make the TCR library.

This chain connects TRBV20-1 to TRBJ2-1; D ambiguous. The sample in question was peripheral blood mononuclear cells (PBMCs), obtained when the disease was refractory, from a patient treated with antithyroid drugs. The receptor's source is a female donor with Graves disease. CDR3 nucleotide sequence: TGCAGTGCTAGCTTTGACGACCCCTTGGGAAATGAGCAGTTCTTC. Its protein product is CSASFDDPLGNEQFF.